This T cell receptor beta chain was retrieved from a study of molecular identifiers for immune sequencing clone quantification. Findings of the study overall: Clones with over 20 RNA copies captured over 98% of effector molecules but under 1% of naive ones.

MiXCR, run by TCRdb on the PCR reads, gives a single entry per CDR3 protein. The table lists 490,000 or so distinct CDR3 sequences, around 21% of them singletons. A remark on this clonotype: Antigen specificity is unknown. A much larger clone differs from this one at a single base, so this may be a read error.

CDR3 length: 14 residues. V trimming: 6 bases; J trimming: 0 bases; junction bases outside the gene matches: 4. Naive CD8 T cells underwent sorting with the CD8+CD4-CCR7+CD45RA+ definition. This clonotype was sampled from a human donor in good health. Some libraries in this study had Jurkat cell RNA spiked in. The sequenced material came from naive CD8+ T cells from blood, with Jurkat cell RNA spiked in. Documented subset: FACS-sorted CD8+CD4-CCR7+CD45RA+ naive T cells. The chain links TRBV12-3 or TRBV12-4 to TRBJ1-1; 7 bases fit TRBD1. CDR3 coding DNA: TGTGCCAGCAGGACAGGGAAAGTGAACACTGAAGCTTTCTTT. This codes for CASRTGKVNTEAFF.